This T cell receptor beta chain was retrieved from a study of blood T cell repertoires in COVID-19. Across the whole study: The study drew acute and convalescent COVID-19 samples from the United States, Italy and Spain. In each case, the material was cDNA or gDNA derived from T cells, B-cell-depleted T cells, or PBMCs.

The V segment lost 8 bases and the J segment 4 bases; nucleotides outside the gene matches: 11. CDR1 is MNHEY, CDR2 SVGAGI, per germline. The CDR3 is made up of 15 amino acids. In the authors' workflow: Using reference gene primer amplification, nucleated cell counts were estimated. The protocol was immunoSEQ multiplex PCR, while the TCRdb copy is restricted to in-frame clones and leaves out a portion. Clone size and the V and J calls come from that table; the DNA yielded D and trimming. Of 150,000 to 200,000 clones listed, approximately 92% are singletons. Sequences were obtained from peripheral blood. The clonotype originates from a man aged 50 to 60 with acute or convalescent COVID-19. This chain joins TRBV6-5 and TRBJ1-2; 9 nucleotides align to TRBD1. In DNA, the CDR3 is TGTGCCAGCTTAACACAGGGGGCGCTGGGCTATGGCTACACCTTC. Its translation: CASLTQGALGYGYTF.